This TCR beta chain was captured by sequencing in a study of CD8 T cells in Susac syndrome. The controls were healthy donors who were matched for age and sex. Through negative isolation, CD4+ and CD8+ T cells were obtained, while TEMRA cells were enriched using FACS. V trimming: 5 bases; J trimming: 7 bases; junction bases outside the gene matches: 11. The CDR3 spans 15 residues. Germline CDR1 MNHEY, CDR2 SVGAGI. The authors reverse transcribed roughly 0.5 to 1 ug RNA with random hexamers. Amplification of TCR beta CDR3 by immunoSEQ multiplex PCR spanned 54 Vbeta and 13 Jbeta. One entry per CDR3 protein, called by TCRdb with MiXCR from the immunoSEQ multiplex PCR reads. The sample carries 65,000 to 75,000 distinct CDR3 sequences, more than 85% recorded once.

Sequencing was done on a sample of CD8+ T cells from PBMCs. The origin of this receptor is a human donor in good health. The chain has TRBV6-5 and TRBJ2-1; 7 bases agree with TRBD1. CDR3 sequence (DNA): TGTGCCAGCAGTCCTTTAGTACAGGGGTGGAATGAGCAGTTCTTC. Its translation: CASSPLVQGWNEQFF.